This T cell receptor (beta chain) was obtained from a study of siplizumab effects on memory and regulatory T cells. Study-level findings and limits: Naive T cells apparently outstripped memory cells in diversity and seemed major alloresponse contributors.

Points on this clone: Its antigen is undetermined.

Clones were sequenced by immunoSEQ multiplex PCR, and TCRdb holds only the in-frame ones, with some missing. In the table there are roughly 100,000 clones, around 90% of which are singletons. Trimming removed 3 bases from V and 3 bases from J; junction bases left unmatched: 9. The germline gives CDR1 SGHAT, CDR2 FQNNGV. The CDR3 is 16 amino acids. Sequencing was done on a sample of non-Treg CD4+ T cells sorted from blood. The chain recombines TRBV11-2 with TRBJ2-7, with 9 bases matching TRBD1. This TCR came from a human donor in good health. The CDR3 here is CASSFQLTGGFYEQYF. The DNA for the CDR3 is TGTGCCAGCAGCTTCCAACTGACAGGGGGTTTCTACGAGCAGTACTTC.